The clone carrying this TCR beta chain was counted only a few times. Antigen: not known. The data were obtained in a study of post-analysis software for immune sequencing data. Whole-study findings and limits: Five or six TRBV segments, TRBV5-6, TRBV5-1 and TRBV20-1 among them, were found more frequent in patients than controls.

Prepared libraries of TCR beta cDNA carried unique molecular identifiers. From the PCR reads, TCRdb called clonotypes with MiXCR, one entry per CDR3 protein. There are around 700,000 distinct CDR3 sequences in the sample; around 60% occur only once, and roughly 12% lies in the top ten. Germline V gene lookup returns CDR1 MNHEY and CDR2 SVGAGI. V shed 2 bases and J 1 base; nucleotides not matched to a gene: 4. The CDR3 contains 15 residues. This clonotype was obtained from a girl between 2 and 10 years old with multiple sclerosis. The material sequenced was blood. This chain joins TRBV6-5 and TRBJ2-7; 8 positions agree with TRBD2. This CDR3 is CASSYHAGGSYEQYF. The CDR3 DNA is TGTGCCAGCAGTTACCATGCGGGAGGTTCCTACGAGCAGTACTTC.